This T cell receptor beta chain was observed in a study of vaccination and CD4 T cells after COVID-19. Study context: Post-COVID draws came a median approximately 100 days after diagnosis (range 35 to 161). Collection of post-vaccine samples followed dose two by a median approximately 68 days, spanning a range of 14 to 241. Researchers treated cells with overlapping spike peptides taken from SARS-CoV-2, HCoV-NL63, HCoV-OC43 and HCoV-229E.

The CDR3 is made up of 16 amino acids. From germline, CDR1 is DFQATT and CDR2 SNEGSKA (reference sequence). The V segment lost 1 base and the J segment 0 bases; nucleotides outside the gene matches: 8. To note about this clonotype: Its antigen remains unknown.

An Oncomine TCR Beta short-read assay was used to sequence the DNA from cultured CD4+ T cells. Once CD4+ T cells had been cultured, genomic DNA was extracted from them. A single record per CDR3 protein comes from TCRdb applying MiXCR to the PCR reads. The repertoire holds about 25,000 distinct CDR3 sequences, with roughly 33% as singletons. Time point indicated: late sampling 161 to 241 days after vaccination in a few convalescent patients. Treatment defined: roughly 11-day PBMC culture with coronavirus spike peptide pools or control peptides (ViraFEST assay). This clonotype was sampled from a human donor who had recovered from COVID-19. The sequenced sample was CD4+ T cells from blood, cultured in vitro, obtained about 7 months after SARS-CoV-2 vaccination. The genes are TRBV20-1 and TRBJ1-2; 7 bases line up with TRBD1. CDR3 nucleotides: TGCAGTGCTAGAGTCGGACAGGTCATAGCTAACTATGGCTACACCTTC. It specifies CSARVGQVIANYGYTF.